This T cell receptor (beta chain) was captured by sequencing in a study of cytomegalovirus exposure and HLA in healthy donors. From germline, CDR1 is SGHTA and CDR2 FQGNSA. V lost 1 base and J lost 1; bases outside the gene matches: 4. The CDR3 consists of 16 residues. In the PCR, 60 Vbeta and 13 Jbeta primers were used. Some clones are missing from TCRdb's copy, which holds only in-frame ones; the method was immunoSEQ multiplex PCR. The sample shows roughly 120,000 clones, around 78% of them seen only once. The chain joins TRBV7-2 to TRBJ2-5; 9 bases are a match to TRBD2. The sample comprised PBMCs. This receptor was obtained from a woman aged 25 to 45 in good health and CMV-seronegative. CDR3 DNA: TGTGCCAGCAGCTTAGGAGCGGGGGGCCCCCAAGAGACCCAGTACTTC. Translated, it gives CASSLGAGGPQETQYF.